Listed below are T cell receptor beta chains from one sample, sequenced in a study of blood T cell repertoires in COVID-19. Using immunoSEQ multiplex PCR, the repertoire was profiled, and TCRdb retains in-frame clones only, with some absent. The sample consists of tens of thousands of clones, over 65% of them appearing once. The sequencing input was peripheral blood. The receptors were sampled from a man between 50 and 59 years old with active or convalescent COVID-19. Both conserved end residues are part of each CDR3. The D gene is left open where the match is weak. The size of a clone is reported for some rows only, either as once, few or many, or as a class for expanded clones.

size	D	V	J	CDR3	DNA
once	.	TRBV5-7	TRBJ1-4	CASSLLGQGGDEKLFF	TGTGCCAGCAGCCTTCTGGGGCAGGGAGGGGATGAAAAACTGTTTTTT
.	.	TRBV6-1	TRBJ2-7	CASSENLPTGEQYF	TGTGCCAGCAGTGAGAATCTCCCCACCGGCGAGCAGTACTTC
.	TRBD2	TRBV5-1	TRBJ2-3	CASSRTSGASTDTQYF	TGCGCCAGCAGCCGGACTAGCGGTGCCAGCACAGATACGCAGTATTTT
.	.	TRBV5-1	TRBJ1-1	CASSLIRGNTEAFF	TGCGCCAGCAGCCTTATCAGGGGGAACACTGAAGCTTTCTTT
few	.	TRBV4-1	TRBJ2-2	CASSLVGVYTGELFF	TGCGCCAGCAGCCTGGTAGGGGTGTACACCGGGGAGCTGTTTTTT
.	TRBD1	TRBV7-4	TRBJ1-3	CASSYQGAAGNTIYF	TGTGCCAGCAGTTACCAGGGGGCAGCTGGAAACACCATATATTTT
.	TRBD2	TRBV6-5	TRBJ2-2	CASSYSPSGATGELFF	TGTGCCAGCAGTTACTCCCCTAGCGGGGCCACCGGGGAGCTGTTTTTT
.	.	TRBV2	TRBJ2-5	CASSGDLQETQYF	TGTGCCAGCAGTGGGGACTTACAAGAGACCCAGTACTTC
.	.	TRBV18	TRBJ2-6	CASSPGSSGANVLTF	TGTGCCAGCTCACCAGGGAGCTCTGGGGCCAACGTCCTGACTTTC
.	TRBD1	TRBV6-5	TRBJ1-1	CASRQGENTEAFF	TGTGCCAGCAGGCAGGGGGAGAACACTGAAGCTTTCTTT
.	.	TRBV19	TRBJ2-4	CASSMGSDGLTGGIQYF	TGTGCCAGTAGTATGGGCTCTGACGGATTAACAGGTGGCATTCAGTACTTC
.	TRBD2	TRBV4-2	TRBJ2-1	CASSQQLAGGPNEQFF	TGTGCCAGCAGCCAACAACTAGCGGGGGGCCCTAATGAGCAGTTCTTC
.	.	TRBV11-2	TRBJ2-2	CASSSAVGTPVPKELFF	TGTGCCAGCAGCTCCGCCGTGGGGACACCGGTTCCGAAGGAGCTGTTTTTT
.	.	TRBV3-1/TRBV3-2	TRBJ1-2	CASSQVKGGYGYTF	TGTGCCAGCAGCCAAGTAAAGGGAGGGTATGGCTACACCTTC
.	TRBD1	TRBV6-5	TRBJ2-7	CASSYTDRGGYEQYF	TGTGCCAGCAGTTACACGGACAGGGGGGGCTACGAGCAGTACTTC
.	.	TRBV7-2	TRBJ2-5	CASSYAGRHGETQYF	TGTGCCAGCAGCTACGCGGGAAGACATGGGGAGACCCAGTACTTC
few	TRBD1	TRBV4-3	TRBJ2-7	CASSQDSRTGTYEQYF	TGCGCCAGCAGCCAAGATTCCCGGACAGGGACCTACGAGCAGTACTTC
few	.	TRBV11-1	TRBJ2-7	CASEGGSSYEQYF	TGTGCCAGCGAAGGGGGTAGCTCCTACGAGCAGTACTTC
.	TRBD2	TRBV7-8	TRBJ2-2	CASSGSGGNTGELFF	TGTGCCAGCAGCGGGAGCGGGGGCAACACCGGGGAGCTGTTTTTT
.	TRBD1	TRBV15	TRBJ1-2	CATSTRTGAGSGYTF	TGTGCCACCAGCACCCGCACAGGGGCGGGAAGTGGCTACACCTTC
.	TRBD1	TRBV6-5	TRBJ1-2	CASTTGQGSNYGYTF	TGTGCCAGCACCACCGGACAGGGATCAAACTATGGCTACACCTTC
few	TRBD2	TRBV5-1	TRBJ2-3	CASSRLAGGSTSTDTQYF	TGCGCCAGCAGCAGACTAGCGGGGGGATCGACTAGCACAGATACGCAGTATTTT
.	.	TRBV12-2	TRBJ1-1	CASRLAQFATGNTEAFF	.
.	TRBD1	TRBV28	TRBJ2-7	CASRAHPGTGNYEQYF	TGTGCCAGCAGAGCACACCCCGGGACAGGTAACTACGAGCAGTACTTC
.	.	TRBV27	TRBJ1-5	CASSLSRGYSNQPQHF	TGTGCCAGCAGTTTATCGCGGGGGTATAGCAATCAGCCCCAGCATTTT
.	.	TRBV12-3/TRBV12-4	TRBJ2-1	CASSITHNEQFF	TGTGCCAGCAGTATAACTCACAATGAGCAGTTCTTC
.	.	TRBV5-1	TRBJ1-1	CASSPLTGGLGTEAFF	TGCGCCAGCAGCCCTCTTACCGGAGGGCTCGGAACTGAAGCTTTCTTT
.	TRBD1	TRBV7-2	TRBJ2-2	CASSTDRGPTGELFF	TGTGCCAGCAGCACTGACAGGGGGCCCACCGGGGAGCTGTTTTTT
.	TRBD1	TRBV19	TRBJ1-6	CASSNLQGSYNSPLHF	TGTGCCAGTAGTAATCTACAGGGGTCCTATAATTCACCCCTCCACTTT
.	.	TRBV29-1	TRBJ1-1	CSVGQGRMNTEAFF	TGCAGCGTTGGGCAGGGGCGAATGAACACTGAAGCTTTCTTT
.	TRBD2	TRBV2	TRBJ2-5	CASRRGEQETQYF	TGTGCCAGCAGGCGGGGGGAGCAAGAGACCCAGTACTTC
.	TRBD2	TRBV12-5	TRBJ2-6	CASGPPRGEPGANVLTF	TGTGCTAGTGGTCCCCCCCGGGGGGAACCTGGGGCCAACGTCCTGACTTTC
.	TRBD2	TRBV28	TRBJ2-1	CASTRSSGGYHNEQFF	TGTGCCAGCACCCGATCTAGCGGGGGATACCACAATGAGCAGTTCTTC
few	.	TRBV7-2	TRBJ2-2	CASSLDRRGGELFF	TGTGCCAGCAGCTTGGACAGAAGGGGCGGGGAGCTGTTTTTT
.	.	TRBV29-1	TRBJ2-7	CSVAPGVTSEQYF	TGCAGCGTGGCCCCCGGGGTGACTAGCGAGCAGTACTTC
.	TRBD1	TRBV5-6	TRBJ2-7	CASSLFTGGSYEQYF	TGTGCCAGCAGCTTGTTTACAGGGGGTTCCTACGAGCAGTACTTC
.	.	TRBV30	TRBJ1-5	CAWSPGSQPQHF	TGTGCCTGGTCCCCCGGGAGTCAGCCCCAGCATTTT
.	.	TRBV4-3	TRBJ2-4	CASSQTPTGTKNIQYF	TGCGCCAGCAGCCAAACCCCCACGGGAACCAAAAACATTCAGTACTTC
.	.	TRBV5-4	TRBJ2-6	CASSYQGSGANVLTF	TGTGCCAGCAGTTACCAGGGCTCTGGGGCCAACGTCCTGACTTTC
.	.	TRBV24-1	TRBJ1-1	CATNPDSNTEAFF	TGTGCCACCAACCCGGACAGTAACACTGAAGCTTTCTTT
.	TRBD1	TRBV19	TRBJ1-4	CASSISGTGNEKLFF	TGTGCCAGTAGTATTTCGGGGACAGGGAATGAAAAACTGTTTTTT
.	.	TRBV18	TRBJ1-1	CASSPVTQGTEAFF	TGTGCCAGCTCACCCGTTACTCAGGGGACTGAAGCTTTCTTT
.	TRBD2	TRBV5-5	TRBJ2-2	CASSSPGLAGMDTGELFF	TGTGCCAGCAGCTCGCCGGGACTAGCGGGGATGGACACCGGGGAGCTGTTTTTT
.	TRBD2	TRBV5-1	TRBJ2-5	CASSLGSGTSGKETQYF	TGCGCCAGCAGCCTAGGTTCCGGGACTAGCGGCAAAGAGACCCAGTACTTC
.	.	TRBV19	TRBJ1-5	CASSIISRGSNQPQHF	TGTGCCAGTAGTATAATTTCCCGGGGTAGCAATCAGCCCCAGCATTTT
few	TRBD1	TRBV4-3	TRBJ1-2	CASSQDQGQGYGYTF	TGCGCCAGCAGCCAAGATCAAGGACAGGGGTATGGCTACACCTTC
few	TRBD2	TRBV7-2	TRBJ2-1	CASSSPRTSGGATYNEQFF	TGTGCCAGCAGCTCCCCCAGGACTAGCGGGGGGGCCACCTACAATGAGCAGTTCTTC
.	.	TRBV5-1	TRBJ1-1	CASSLLLPNTEAFF	TGCGCCAGCAGCTTGCTACTGCCGAACACTGAAGCTTTCTTT
.	.	TRBV7-6	TRBJ1-6	CASSLDGGDDSPLHF	TGTGCCAGCAGCTTAGATGGGGGGGATGATTCACCCCTCCACTTT
.	.	TRBV29-1	TRBJ2-3	CSVAGTDTQYF	TGCAGCGTTGCCGGCACAGATACGCAGTATTTT